Described below is a single T cell receptor (beta chain) sequence and its context. Its antigen is as yet unknown. This sequence may be a read error, since a much larger clone differs from it by one base. The data stem from a study of molecular identifiers for immune sequencing clone quantification. Study at large: Naive CD8 cell RNA, from 20,000 or 100,000 cells, was split five ways in replicates, with four sequenced.

TCR libraries were built in bulk with a published protocol and specific TCR primers. TCRdb re-called the PCR reads through MiXCR, storing one row per CDR3 protein. The sample has around 470,000 distinct CDR3 sequences, about 25% seen once. Study-level findings and limits: In naive cells, under 1% of molecules belonged to clones above 20 RNA copies, against over 97% in effector cells. Highly expanded clone sizes could end up underestimated if a barcode were shared by identical TCR molecules.

Between the trimmed V and J ends, which lost 7 bases and 4 bases, there was a span of 9 bases. Germline V CDR1 and CDR2: MGHRA, YSYEKL. CDR3 length: 12 amino acids. The V and J genes are TRBV4-1 and TRBJ2-3; no clear D gene. Sequenced sample: naive CD8+ T cells from blood, with Jurkat cell RNA spiked in. Subset noted: FACS-sorted CD8+CD4-CCR7+CD45RA+ naive T cells. This TCR came from a human donor in good health. Some libraries in this study had Jurkat cell RNA spiked in. CDR3 protein: CASNFDADTQYF. The CDR3 DNA follows: TGCGCCAGCAACTTTGATGCAGATACGCAGTATTTT.